The T cell receptor beta chain under discussion was sequenced for a study of CD4 T cells in relation to SARS-CoV-2 and coronaviruses. General study points: Pre-pandemic and post-infection samples never came from the same donor. Crossreactive clones expanded significantly less to SARS-CoV-2 than monoreactive clones.

Germline assignment: CDR1 LGHNA and CDR2 YNFKEQ. This CDR3 comprises 15 residues. V lost 6 bases, J lost 3 bases, and 6 bases stayed unmatched. Naive or memory CD4+ cells were cultured 1:1 with T cell-depleted PBMCs plus CEF. Only in-frame clones appear in the TCRdb table, and some are missing; sequencing was by immunoSEQ multiplex PCR. In the table there are roughly 38,000 clones, about 87% of which are singletons. Concerning this clone itself: Antigen unknown.

Sequencing was done on a sample of naive CD4+ T cells from PBMCs, cultured in vitro. Subset denoted: naive CD4+ T cells isolated by negative enrichment. The sequence derives from an adult with COVID-19. This rearrangement joins TRBV4-2 to TRBJ2-2; 8 nucleotides line up with TRBD2. The CDR3 sequence: CASSPGTRDTGELFF. DNA of the CDR3: TGTGCCAGCAGTCCCGGGACTAGAGACACCGGGGAGCTGTTTTTT.